This paragraph reports one TCR beta chain. TCRdb's copy holds only in-frame clones and misses some; the assay was immunoSEQ multiplex PCR. The sample has roughly 290,000 clones; roughly 84% are singletons. The data were taken from a study of blood T cell repertoires in COVID-19. Study information: PBMCs, B-cell-depleted T cells, or T cells provided the cDNA or gDNA that made up the material.

Germline CDR1 reads MDHEN; CDR2 reads SYDVKM. The CDR3 extends over 14 amino acids. J was trimmed by 5 bases and V by 6 bases; bases with no gene match: 8. Enrolment of Seattle patients took place during active infection, and they were followed longitudinally. The chain links TRBV28 to TRBJ2-7; 9 nucleotides match TRBD1. The sequenced sample was peripheral blood. The TCR sequence derives from a person aged 65 to 79 with COVID-19, enrolled during active disease. The CDR3 DNA reads as TGTGCCAGCAGCGGGACAGGGTTTATGAACGAGCAGTACTTC. This translates into CASSGTGFMNEQYF.